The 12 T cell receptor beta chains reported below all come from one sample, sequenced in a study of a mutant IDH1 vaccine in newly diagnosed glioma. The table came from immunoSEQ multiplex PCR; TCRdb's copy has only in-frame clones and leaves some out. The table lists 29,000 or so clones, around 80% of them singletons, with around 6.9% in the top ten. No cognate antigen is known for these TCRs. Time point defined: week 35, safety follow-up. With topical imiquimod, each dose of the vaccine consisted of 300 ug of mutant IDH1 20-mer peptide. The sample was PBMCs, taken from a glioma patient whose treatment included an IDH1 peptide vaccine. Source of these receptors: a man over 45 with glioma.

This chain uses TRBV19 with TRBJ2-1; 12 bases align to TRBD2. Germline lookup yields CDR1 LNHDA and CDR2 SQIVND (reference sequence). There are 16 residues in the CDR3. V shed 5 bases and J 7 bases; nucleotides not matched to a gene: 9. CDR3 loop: CASSLRTSGIVNEQFF. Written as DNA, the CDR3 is TGTGCCAGTAGTCTTAGGACTAGCGGGATCGTAAATGAGCAGTTCTTC.

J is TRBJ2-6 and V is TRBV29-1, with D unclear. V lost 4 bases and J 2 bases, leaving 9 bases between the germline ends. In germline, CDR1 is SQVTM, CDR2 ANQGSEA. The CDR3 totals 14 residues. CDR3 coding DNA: TGCAGCGTTGCGCCCAGGACTGGGGCCAACGTCCTGACTTTC. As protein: CSVAPRTGANVLTF.

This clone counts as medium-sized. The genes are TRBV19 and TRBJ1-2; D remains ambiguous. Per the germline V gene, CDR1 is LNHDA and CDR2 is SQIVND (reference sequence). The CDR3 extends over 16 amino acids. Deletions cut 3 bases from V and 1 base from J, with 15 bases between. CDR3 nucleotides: TGTGCCAGTAGTATTCAGTGGGAGCCCCTTAACTATGGCTACACCTTC. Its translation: CASSIQWEPLNYGYTF.

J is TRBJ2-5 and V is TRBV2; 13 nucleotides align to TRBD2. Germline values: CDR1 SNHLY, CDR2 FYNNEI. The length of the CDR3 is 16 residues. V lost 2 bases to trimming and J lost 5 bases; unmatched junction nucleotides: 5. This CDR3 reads CASSELLAGGSETQYF. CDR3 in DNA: TGTGCCAGCAGTGAATTACTAGCGGGGGGGTCGGAGACCCAGTACTTC.

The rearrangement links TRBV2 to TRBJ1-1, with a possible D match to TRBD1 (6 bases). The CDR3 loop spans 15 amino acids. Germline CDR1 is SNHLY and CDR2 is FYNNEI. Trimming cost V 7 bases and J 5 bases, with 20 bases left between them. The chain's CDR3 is CASKGGADTSTEAFF. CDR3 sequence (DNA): TGTGCCAGCAAGGGGGGTGCGGACACTTCTACTGAAGCTTTCTTT.

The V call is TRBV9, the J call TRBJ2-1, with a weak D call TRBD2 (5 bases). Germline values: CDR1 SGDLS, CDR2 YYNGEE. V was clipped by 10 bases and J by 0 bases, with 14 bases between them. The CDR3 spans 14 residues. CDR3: CACGGADSYNEQFF. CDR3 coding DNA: TGTGCCTGCGGCGGAGCGGACTCCTACAATGAGCAGTTCTTC.

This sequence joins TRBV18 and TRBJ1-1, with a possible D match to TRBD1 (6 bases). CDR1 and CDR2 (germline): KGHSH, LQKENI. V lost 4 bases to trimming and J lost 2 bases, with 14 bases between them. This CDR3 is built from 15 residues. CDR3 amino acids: CASSLIQGRNTEAFF. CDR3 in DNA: TGTGCCAGCTCACTGATACAGGGACGAAACACTGAAGCTTTCTTT.

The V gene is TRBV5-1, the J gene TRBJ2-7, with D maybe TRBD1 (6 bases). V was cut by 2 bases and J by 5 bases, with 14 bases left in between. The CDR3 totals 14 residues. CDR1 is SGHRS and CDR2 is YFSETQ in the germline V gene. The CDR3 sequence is CASSFGQKSDEQYF. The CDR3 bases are TGCGCCAGCAGCTTTGGACAGAAATCGGACGAGCAGTACTTC.

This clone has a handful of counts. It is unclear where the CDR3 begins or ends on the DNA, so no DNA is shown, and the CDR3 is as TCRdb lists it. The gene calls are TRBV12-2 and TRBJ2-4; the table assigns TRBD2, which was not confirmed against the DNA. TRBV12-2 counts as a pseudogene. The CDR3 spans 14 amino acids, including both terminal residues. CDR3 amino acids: CASRLVGRGNIQYF.

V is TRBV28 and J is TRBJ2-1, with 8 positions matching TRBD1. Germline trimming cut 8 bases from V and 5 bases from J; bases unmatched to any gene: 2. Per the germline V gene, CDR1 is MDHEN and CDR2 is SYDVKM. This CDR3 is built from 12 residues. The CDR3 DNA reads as TGTGCCAGCTGGGGACAGGACAATGAGCAGTTCTTC. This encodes CASWGQDNEQFF.

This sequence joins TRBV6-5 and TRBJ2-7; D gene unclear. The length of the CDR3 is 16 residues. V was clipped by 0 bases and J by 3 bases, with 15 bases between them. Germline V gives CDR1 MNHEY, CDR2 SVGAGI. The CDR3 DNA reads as TGTGCCAGCAGTTACTCGAGCAGAGCCCCCCACTACGAGCAGTACTTC. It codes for CASSYSSRAPHYEQYF.

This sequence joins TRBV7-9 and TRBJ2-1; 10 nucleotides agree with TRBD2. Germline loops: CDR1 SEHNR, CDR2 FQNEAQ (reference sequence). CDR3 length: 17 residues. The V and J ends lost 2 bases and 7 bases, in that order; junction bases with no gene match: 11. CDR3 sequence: CASSLRAGGLVNNEQFF. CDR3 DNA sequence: TGTGCCAGCAGCTTACGAGCGGGGGGGCTTGTAAATAATGAGCAGTTCTTC.